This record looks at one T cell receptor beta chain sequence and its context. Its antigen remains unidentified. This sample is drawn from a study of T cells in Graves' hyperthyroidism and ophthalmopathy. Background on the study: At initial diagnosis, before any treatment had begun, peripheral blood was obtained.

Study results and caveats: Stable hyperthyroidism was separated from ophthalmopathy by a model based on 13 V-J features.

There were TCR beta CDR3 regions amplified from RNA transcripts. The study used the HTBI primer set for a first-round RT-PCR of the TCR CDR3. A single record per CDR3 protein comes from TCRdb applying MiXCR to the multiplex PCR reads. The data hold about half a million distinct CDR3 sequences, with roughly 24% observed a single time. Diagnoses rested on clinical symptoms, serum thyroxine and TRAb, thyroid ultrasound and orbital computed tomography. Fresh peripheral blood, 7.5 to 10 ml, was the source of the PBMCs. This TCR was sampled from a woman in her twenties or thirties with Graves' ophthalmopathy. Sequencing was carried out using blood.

CDR3 amino acids: CASSYFGGEAFF. Here the CDR3 DNA reads TGTGCCAGCAGTTACTTTGGGGGTGAAGCTTTCTTT. This chain links TRBV6-2 or TRBV6-3 with TRBJ1-1, with D maybe TRBD1 (5 bases). Trimming pared 1 base from V and 7 bases from J, leaving 7 bases between. Germline V gives CDR1 MNHEY, CDR2 SVGEGT. The length of the CDR3 is 12 residues.